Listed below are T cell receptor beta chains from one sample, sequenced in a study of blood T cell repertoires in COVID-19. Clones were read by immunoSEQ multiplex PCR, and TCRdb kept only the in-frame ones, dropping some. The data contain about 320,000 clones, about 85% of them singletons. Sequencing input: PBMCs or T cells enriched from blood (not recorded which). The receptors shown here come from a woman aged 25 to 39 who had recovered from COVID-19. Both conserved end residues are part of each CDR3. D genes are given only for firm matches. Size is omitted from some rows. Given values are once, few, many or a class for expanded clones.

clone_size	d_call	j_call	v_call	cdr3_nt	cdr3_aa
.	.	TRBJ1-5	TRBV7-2	TGTGCCAGCAGCTTATTTGGGCAGGCAATCAGCCCCCAGCATTTT	CASSLFGQAISPQHF
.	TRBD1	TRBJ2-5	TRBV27	TGTGCCAGCAGGGAGACAGGGGGCGCGGGTCCAAAGACCCAGTACTTC	CASRETGGAGPKTQYF
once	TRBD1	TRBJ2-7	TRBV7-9	TGTGCCAGCAGCAGGAGAATCCGGGACAGCATCTCCTACGAGCAGTACTTC	CASSRRIRDSISYEQYF
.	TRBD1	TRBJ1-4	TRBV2	TGTGCCAGCAAGAGGCAGGGGGACGAAAAACTGTTTTTT	CASKRQGDEKLFF
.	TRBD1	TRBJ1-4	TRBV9	TGTGCCAGCAGCCCCCGGGACAGGGGACTTAATGAAAAACTGTTTTTT	CASSPRDRGLNEKLFF
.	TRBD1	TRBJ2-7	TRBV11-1	TGTGCCAGCAGCCCCCGGACAGGGGTTTCCTACGAGCAGTACTTC	CASSPRTGVSYEQYF
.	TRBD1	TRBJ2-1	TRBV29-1	TGCAGCGTTTCGACAGGGGCGTCCTACAATGAGCAGTTCTTC	CSVSTGASYNEQFF
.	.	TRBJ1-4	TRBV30	TGTGCCTGGAGTGTACAGCCAGGCTCGGAACTGTTTTTT	CAWSVQPGSELFF
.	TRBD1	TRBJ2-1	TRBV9	TGTGCCAGCAGCGCGCCACTCGGACAGGGGACTTACAATGAGCAGTTCTTC	CASSAPLGQGTYNEQFF
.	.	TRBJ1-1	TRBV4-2	TGTGCCAGCAGCCAAGCCCGGGTGAACACTGAAGCTTTCTTT	CASSQARVNTEAFF
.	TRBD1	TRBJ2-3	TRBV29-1	TGCAGCGTTGGGTGGACAGGGGATAACACAGATACGCAGTATTTT	CSVGWTGDNTDTQYF
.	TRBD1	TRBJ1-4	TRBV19	TGTGCCAGTAGTATTCTCTTCGGACAGGGAAAACTGTTTTTT	CASSILFGQGKLFF
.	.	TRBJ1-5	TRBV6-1	TGTGCCAGCAGTGACAGGGTATGGAAGAGCAATCAGCCCCAGCATTTT	CASSDRVWKSNQPQHF
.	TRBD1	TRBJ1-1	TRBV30	TGTGCCTGGAGTGGGCACAGGGGGCGGAACACTGAAGCTTTCTTT	CAWSGHRGRNTEAFF
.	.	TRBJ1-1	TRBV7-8	TGTGCCAGCAGCTTGGGGCCGAACCGTGAAGCTTTCTTT	CASSLGPNREAFF
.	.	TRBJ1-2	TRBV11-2	TGTGCCAGCAGCCGCGGGGAGCATAACTATGGCTACACCTTC	CASSRGEHNYGYTF
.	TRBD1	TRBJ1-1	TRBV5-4	TGTGCCAGCAGCTGGGGACAGGGGCGGACTGAAGCTTTCTTT	CASSWGQGRTEAFF
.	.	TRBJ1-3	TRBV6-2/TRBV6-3	TGTGCCAGCAGTTACTCGTCGCGGGACCCTGGAAACACCATATATTTT	CASSYSSRDPGNTIYF
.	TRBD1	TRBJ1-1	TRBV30	TGTGCCTGGAGAGACCCGGGGGCAGGGGGCACTGAAGCTTTCTTT	CAWRDPGAGGTEAFF
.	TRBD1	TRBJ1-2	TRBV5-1	TGCGCCAGCAGCTTGCCCCTTCAGACAGGGGGCGGGGGTGGCTACACCTTC	CASSLPLQTGGGGGYTF
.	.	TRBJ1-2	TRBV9	TGTGCCAGCAGCGTAGGGTACCCAGGGGTCTATGGCTACACCTTC	CASSVGYPGVYGYTF
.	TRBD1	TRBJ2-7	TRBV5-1	TGCGCCAGCAGCTTAACAGGGGGGAACCCACCCTACGAGCAGTACTTC	CASSLTGGNPPYEQYF
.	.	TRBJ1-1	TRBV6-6	TGTGCCAGCAGTCCCGAGGGGGTTAGTGCTTTCTTT	CASSPEGVSAFF
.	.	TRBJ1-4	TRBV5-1	TGCGCCAGCAGCTTGGCGGCGGCCAATAATGAAAAACTGTTTTTT	CASSLAAANNEKLFF
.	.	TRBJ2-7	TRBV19	TGTGCCAGCGGAGAGGGGGACGGCGGCTACGAGCAGTACTTC	CASGEGDGGYEQYF
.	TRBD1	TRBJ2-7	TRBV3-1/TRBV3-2	TGTGCCAGCAGCCAAGATGTAGTAGGAGCCGGACAGGGTATAGCCTACGAGCAGTACTTC	CASSQDVVGAGQGIAYEQYF
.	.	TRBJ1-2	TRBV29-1	TGCAGCGTCGACATTGGTGATGGCTACACCTTC	CSVDIGDGYTF
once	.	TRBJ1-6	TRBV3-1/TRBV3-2	TGTGCCAGCAGGGATCAAGGAGGGACCTATTCACCCCTCCACTTT	CASRDQGGTYSPLHF
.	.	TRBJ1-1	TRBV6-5	TGTGCCAGCAGGAACCCTGGGGGGACTGAAGCTTTCTTT	CASRNPGGTEAFF
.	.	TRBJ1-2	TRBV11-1	TGTGCCAGCAGCACCGGTTGGGGCTACACCTTC	CASSTGWGYTF
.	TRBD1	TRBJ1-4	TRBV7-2	TGTGCCAGCGGGAGACAGGGCAATGAAAAACTGTTTTTT	CASGRQGNEKLFF
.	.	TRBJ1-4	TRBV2	TGTGCCAGCGGGCCAGCAGGGGTTGCTAATGAAAAACTGTTTTTT	CASGPAGVANEKLFF
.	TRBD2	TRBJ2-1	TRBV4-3	TGCGCCAGCAGCCAAGTGGGCCTACTAGCGGGGAGAGACAATGAGCAGTTCTTC	CASSQVGLLAGRDNEQFF
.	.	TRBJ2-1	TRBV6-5	TGTGCCAGCAGTTACCCCCCCGGCAGAGCGTACAATGAGCAGTTCTTC	CASSYPPGRAYNEQFF
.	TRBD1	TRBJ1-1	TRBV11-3	TGTGCCAGCGGACAGGGGGGCACTGAAGCTTTCTTT	CASGQGGTEAFF
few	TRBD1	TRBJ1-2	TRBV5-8	TGTGCCAGCAGCCCACAGGGGGCAGAGGGCTACACCTTC	CASSPQGAEGYTF
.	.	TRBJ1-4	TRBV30	TGTGCCTGGAGAGCCCCCTTTCTTGAAAAACTGTTTTTT	CAWRAPFLEKLFF
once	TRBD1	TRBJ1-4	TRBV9	TGTGCCAGCAGCGTACATCAGGGGGCAACTAATGAAAAACTGTTTTTT	CASSVHQGATNEKLFF
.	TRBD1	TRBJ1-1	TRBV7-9	TGTGCCAGCAGCTCAAAACCGGGACAGGGGAACACTGAAGCTTTCTTT	CASSSKPGQGNTEAFF
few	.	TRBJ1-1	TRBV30	TGTGCCTGGAAATATCCGTTCGGGAGTGAAGCTTTCTTT	CAWKYPFGSEAFF
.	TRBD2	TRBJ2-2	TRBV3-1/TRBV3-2	TGTGCCAGCAGCCGACTAGCGGGGGATACCCCCGGGGAGCTGTTTTTT	CASSRLAGDTPGELFF
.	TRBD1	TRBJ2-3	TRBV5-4	TGTGCCAGCAGCCCTCCGACAGGGGACAGAACGCAGTATTTT	CASSPPTGDRTQYF
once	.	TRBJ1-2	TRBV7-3	TGTGCCAGCAGCTTAAGTACGGGAGACTATGGCTACACCTTC	CASSLSTGDYGYTF
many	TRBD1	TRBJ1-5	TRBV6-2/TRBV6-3	TGTGCCAGCAGTCCCGTGGGGACAGGGTCGAGGGGGGGCAATCAGCCCCAGCATTTT	CASSPVGTGSRGGNQPQHF
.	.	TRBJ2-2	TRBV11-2	TGTGCCAGCAGCCAGACGATTAAGCGGGCCGGGGAGCTGTTTTTT	CASSQTIKRAGELFF
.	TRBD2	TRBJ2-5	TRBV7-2	TGTGCCAGCAGCTTAGGCGTAGCGGGGGGGCGGCCGTACTTC	CASSLGVAGGRPYF
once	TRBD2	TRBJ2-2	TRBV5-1	TGCGCCAGCAGCCTCCCTAGCGGGGGGGCCGGCGGGGAGCTGTTTTTT	CASSLPSGGAGGELFF
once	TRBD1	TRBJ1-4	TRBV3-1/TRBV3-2	TGTGCCAGCAGCCGGACAGGGGGGAGTGAAAAACTGTTTTTT	CASSRTGGSEKLFF
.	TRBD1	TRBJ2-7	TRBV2	TGTGCCAGCAGCAACCCGCGGGACAGGGAAAAGTACGAGCAGTACTTC	CASSNPRDREKYEQYF
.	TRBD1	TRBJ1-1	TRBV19	TGTGCCAGTAGTATCCCGGGACAGGCGAGAAACACTGAAGCTTTCTTT	CASSIPGQARNTEAFF
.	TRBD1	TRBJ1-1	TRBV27	TGTGCCAGCAGTGCGCCGTCAGGGGGTACATACACTGAAGCTTTCTTT	CASSAPSGGTYTEAFF
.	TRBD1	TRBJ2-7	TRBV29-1	TGCAGCGTCAAGCGACAGGGGTTGGCTGACGAGCAGTACTTC	CSVKRQGLADEQYF
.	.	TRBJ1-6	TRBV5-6	TGTGCCAGCAGCCTCCTAATTTCACCCCTCCACTTT	CASSLLISPLHF
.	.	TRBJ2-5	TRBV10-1	TGCGCCAGCAGTCACAACCAACTCGGACAGATCCAAGAGACCCAGTACTTC	CASSHNQLGQIQETQYF
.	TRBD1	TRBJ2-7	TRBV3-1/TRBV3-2	TGTGCCAGCAGCCAACGTGCCGGGACAGGGGGTGGCGAGCAGTACTTC	CASSQRAGTGGGEQYF